This T cell receptor (beta chain) was observed in a study of cytomegalovirus exposure and HLA in healthy donors. The PCR used 60 Vbeta and 13 Jbeta primers. Libraries were prepared by immunoSEQ multiplex PCR; TCRdb keeps only in-frame clonotypes and omits some of them. This table holds 150,000 to 200,000 clones, less than 90% found once. On this clone itself: Its matching antigen is unknown.

Despite likely unrecorded immune exposures, the donors were nominally healthy at the time of sampling. The study, taken as a whole, reports: A later analysis reportedly found that, within productive TCRs, an Asian-associated ancestry cluster had fewer N-insertions than the mean observed across the roughly 690 donors. Reports indicated that the classifier achieved high specificity and sensitivity in diagnosing cytomegalovirus status. The study assumed roughly uniform donor sequencing depth for presence/absence analyses.

Deletions cut 8 bases from V and 4 bases from J, with 12 bases between. Germline-derived CDR1 and CDR2 are MRHNA and SNTAGT. The CDR3 is 13 amino acids. The clonotype originates from a boy aged 10-17 years in good health and CMV-seronegative. V is TRBV6-4 and J is TRBJ1-5; unclear D gene. Sequenced sample: PBMCs. CDR3 region: CASADSENQPQHF. As DNA, the CDR3 is TGTGCCAGCGCGGACTCCGAGAATCAGCCCCAGCATTTT.